This is a list of T cell receptor beta chains from one sample in a study of T cell responses to AZD1222 COVID-19 vaccine. Libraries were prepared by immunoSEQ multiplex PCR; TCRdb keeps only in-frame clonotypes and omits some of them. The sample has about 150,000 clones; around 83% are singletons. The sample consisted of peripheral blood, taken 28 days after the second AZD1222 dose. These receptors came from an adult who received the AZD1222 COVID-19 vaccine. The CDR3 runs from the conserved cysteine through the conserved F or W. D genes are given only for firm matches. Size values are once, few and many counts, or a class for expanded clones, and some rows have none.

NA	TRBV11-2	TRBJ1-4	NA	CASSLRQTEKLFF	TGTGCCAGCAGCTTACGGCAGACTGAAAAACTGTTTTTT
NA	TRBV16	TRBJ2-2	NA	CASSQSGSTGELFF	TGTGCCAGCAGCCAATCGGGCTCCACCGGGGAGCTGTTTTTT
NA	TRBV19	TRBJ1-1	TRBD1	CASRGTGAYLAFF	TGTGCCAGTAGGGGGACAGGGGCGTATTTGGCTTTCTTT
NA	TRBV12-3/TRBV12-4	TRBJ1-3	NA	CASDSSGNTIYF	TGTGCCAGCGACAGCTCTGGAAACACCATATATTTT
once	TRBV5-1	TRBJ2-1	TRBD1	CASSLDRGLYNEQFF	TGCGCCAGCAGCTTGGACAGGGGGCTCTACAATGAGCAGTTCTTC
few	TRBV27	TRBJ2-7	TRBD2	CASSNSIPGLAYEQYF	TGTGCCAGCAGTAATTCTATCCCGGGACTAGCCTACGAGCAGTACTTC
NA	TRBV4-2	TRBJ1-4	NA	CASSQEVGWELFF	TGTGCCAGCAGCCAAGAGGTCGGGTGGGAACTGTTTTTT
NA	TRBV11-3	TRBJ2-2	NA	CASSNTGETGELFF	TGTGCCAGCAGCAACACCGGGGAGACCGGGGAGCTGTTTTTT
NA	TRBV10-3	TRBJ2-1	TRBD2	CASSPGLAGGANEQFF	TGTGCCTCCAGCCCGGGACTAGCGGGAGGGGCAAATGAGCAGTTCTTC
once	TRBV7-9	TRBJ2-7	NA	CASSLLERASEQYF	TGTGCCAGCAGCTTATTGGAGAGAGCGTCTGAGCAGTACTTC
NA	TRBV7-9	TRBJ2-3	NA	CASSPGVGGTDTQYF	TGTGCCAGCAGCCCTGGGGTGGGGGGCACAGATACGCAGTATTTT
NA	TRBV6-5	TRBJ1-3	NA	CASNLDSSGNTIYF	TGTGCCAGCAATCTAGACAGCTCTGGAAACACCATATATTTT
NA	TRBV6-5	TRBJ1-2	NA	CASTRTVANYGYTF	TGTGCCAGCACCCGGACGGTGGCTAACTATGGCTACACCTTC
NA	TRBV19	TRBJ1-1	NA	CASSIEVSEAFF	TGTGCCAGTAGTATAGAGGTTAGTGAAGCTTTCTTT
NA	TRBV28	TRBJ1-2	TRBD1	CASSTTGGSYGYTF	TGTGCCAGCAGTACGACAGGGGGCAGCTATGGCTACACCTTC
NA	TRBV9	TRBJ1-1	NA	CASSPESFYTEAFF	TGTGCCAGCAGCCCAGAGTCGTTCTACACTGAAGCTTTCTTT
NA	TRBV4-2	TRBJ2-1	NA	CASSHALGQDSEQFF	TGTGCCAGCAGCCACGCTCTTGGGCAGGACTCTGAGCAGTTCTTC
NA	TRBV27	TRBJ1-6	NA	CASSFSQGGSNSPLHF	TGTGCCAGCAGTTTTAGCCAGGGAGGAAGTAATTCACCCCTCCACTTT
NA	TRBV9	TRBJ2-7	TRBD2	CASSVGGGTREQYF	TGTGCCAGCAGCGTAGGCGGGGGGACTCGGGAGCAGTACTTC
NA	TRBV10-3	TRBJ2-7	TRBD1	CAISESDRGYEQYF	TGTGCCATCAGTGAGTCGGACAGGGGCTACGAGCAGTACTTC
NA	TRBV3-1/TRBV3-2	TRBJ2-7	NA	CASSQVYGLVEQYF	TGTGCCAGCAGCCAAGTCTACGGGCTAGTCGAGCAGTACTTC
NA	TRBV7-9	TRBJ1-2	NA	CASSLRQNGYTF	TGTGCCAGCAGCTTGAGGCAGAATGGCTACACCTTC
NA	TRBV5-8	TRBJ2-3	NA	CASRGVTDTQYF	TGTGCCAGTCGGGGCGTCACAGATACGCAGTATTTT
NA	TRBV19	TRBJ1-1	NA	CASTTGALGGTEAFF	TGTGCCAGTACCACCGGGGCCTTGGGTGGCACTGAAGCTTTCTTT
few	TRBV27	TRBJ2-3	NA	CASSPMLRGTDTQYF	TGTGCCAGCAGCCCAATGCTCAGGGGCACAGATACGCAGTATTTT
NA	TRBV2	TRBJ1-5	NA	CASRAWTDNQPQHF	TGTGCCAGCAGGGCCTGGACAGACAATCAGCCCCAGCATTTT
few	TRBV2	TRBJ2-7	NA	CASSVARAGYEQYF	TGTGCCAGCAGTGTCGCTCGGGCAGGATACGAGCAGTACTTC
NA	TRBV28	TRBJ1-2	TRBD1	CASSLGQANNYGYTF	TGTGCCAGCAGTTTGGGACAGGCGAACAACTATGGCTACACCTTC
NA	TRBV7-9	TRBJ2-3	TRBD2	CASSFLDYSGGITDTQYF	TGTGCCAGCAGCTTCCTTGACTATAGCGGGGGGATCACAGATACGCAGTATTTT
NA	TRBV12-3/TRBV12-4	TRBJ1-1	NA	CASSFSRNEAFF	TGTGCCAGCAGTTTTTCTAGGAATGAAGCTTTCTTT
NA	TRBV12-5	TRBJ1-5	NA	CASVQDLIANQPQHF	TGTGCTAGTGTCCAGGACCTTATAGCGAATCAGCCCCAGCATTTT
NA	TRBV7-9	TRBJ2-5	NA	CASSFTDPGETQYF	TGTGCCAGCAGCTTCACGGACCCTGGGGAGACCCAGTACTTC
NA	TRBV12-3/TRBV12-4	TRBJ2-2	NA	CASSLGAGELFF	TGTGCCAGCAGTTTGGGGGCCGGGGAGCTGTTTTTT
NA	TRBV5-1	TRBJ2-7	NA	CASSLVEWEQYF	TGCGCCAGCAGCTTGGTGGAGTGGGAGCAGTACTTC
NA	TRBV6-5	TRBJ1-1	NA	CASSPNWKDTEAFF	TGTGCCAGCAGCCCAAATTGGAAGGACACTGAAGCTTTCTTT
NA	TRBV6-5	TRBJ2-7	TRBD2	CASSRLAGNYEQYF	TGTGCCAGCAGCCGACTAGCGGGGAACTACGAGCAGTACTTC
few	TRBV25-1	TRBJ2-7	NA	CASSSGRYEQYF	TGTGCCAGCAGCTCCGGACGTTACGAGCAGTACTTC
NA	TRBV19	TRBJ2-3	TRBD2	CASKGGDMGPDTQYF	TGTGCCAGTAAGGGAGGGGATATGGGCCCAGATACGCAGTATTTT
few	TRBV4-1	TRBJ1-2	NA	CASSQDHRNYGYTF	TGCGCCAGCAGCCAAGATCACAGGAATTATGGCTACACCTTC
NA	TRBV18	TRBJ2-2	NA	CASSPLLDPNTGELFF	TGTGCCAGCTCACCGCTACTAGATCCAAACACCGGGGAGCTGTTTTTT
NA	TRBV19	TRBJ1-4	NA	CARGSFNEKLFF	TGTGCCCGGGGATCCTTTAATGAAAAACTGTTTTTT
few	TRBV27	TRBJ1-5	NA	CASSPWTDSNQPQHF	TGTGCCAGCAGTCCCTGGACAGATAGCAATCAGCCCCAGCATTTT
NA	TRBV2	TRBJ2-7	TRBD2	CASSPTSGGSYEQYF	TGTGCCAGCAGTCCGACTAGCGGGGGGTCATACGAGCAGTACTTC
NA	TRBV11-2	TRBJ2-7	TRBD1	CASSLWTGAYEQYF	TGTGCCAGCAGCTTATGGACAGGGGCCTACGAGCAGTACTTC
once	TRBV16	TRBJ2-3	TRBD2	CASSQSPSGGHTDTQYF	TGTGCCAGCAGCCAATCTCCAAGCGGGGGGCACACAGATACGCAGTATTTT
NA	TRBV6-5	TRBJ2-3	NA	CASQPVSGDTQYF	TGTGCCAGCCAACCCGTGAGTGGAGATACGCAGTATTTT